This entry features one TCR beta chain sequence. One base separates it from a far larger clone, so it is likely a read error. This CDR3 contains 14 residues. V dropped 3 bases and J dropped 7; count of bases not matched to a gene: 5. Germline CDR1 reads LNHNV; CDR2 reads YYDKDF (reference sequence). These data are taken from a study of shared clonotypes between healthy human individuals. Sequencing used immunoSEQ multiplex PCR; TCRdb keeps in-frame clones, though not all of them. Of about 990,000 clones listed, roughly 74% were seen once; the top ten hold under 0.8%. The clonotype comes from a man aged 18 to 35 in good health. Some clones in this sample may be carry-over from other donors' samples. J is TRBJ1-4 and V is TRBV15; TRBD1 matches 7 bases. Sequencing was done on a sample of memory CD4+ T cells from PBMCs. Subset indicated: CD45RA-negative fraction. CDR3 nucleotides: TGTGCCACCAGCAGGAGGAGGACAGGTGAAAAACTGTTTTTT. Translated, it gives CATSRRRTGEKLFF.